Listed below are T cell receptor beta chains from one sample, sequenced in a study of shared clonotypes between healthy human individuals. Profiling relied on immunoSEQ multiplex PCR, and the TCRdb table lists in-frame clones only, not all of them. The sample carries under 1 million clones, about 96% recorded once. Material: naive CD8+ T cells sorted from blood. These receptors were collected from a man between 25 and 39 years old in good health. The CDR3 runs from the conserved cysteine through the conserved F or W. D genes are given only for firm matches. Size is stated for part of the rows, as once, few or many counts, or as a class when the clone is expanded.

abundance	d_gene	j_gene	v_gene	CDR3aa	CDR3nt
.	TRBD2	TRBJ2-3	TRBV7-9	CASSFDLGLAAPSTDTQYF	TGTGCCAGCAGCTTCGATCTGGGGCTAGCGGCCCCTAGCACAGATACGCAGTATTTT
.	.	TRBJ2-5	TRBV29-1	CSVEDPNRDFQNQETQYF	TGCAGCGTTGAAGATCCGAATCGGGACTTCCAAAACCAAGAGACCCAGTACTTC
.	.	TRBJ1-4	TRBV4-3	CASSQDPAGPSTNEKLFF	TGCGCCAGCAGCCAAGATCCCGCAGGCCCCTCAACTAATGAAAAACTGTTTTTT
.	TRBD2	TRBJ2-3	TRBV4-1	CASSQDVGLAGDILTDTQYF	TGCGCCAGCAGCCAAGATGTCGGACTAGCGGGAGATATCCTCACAGATACGCAGTATTTT
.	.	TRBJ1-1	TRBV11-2	CASSSAGEGWDTEAFF	TGTGCCAGCAGCTCCGCCGGGGAGGGCTGGGACACTGAAGCTTTCTTT
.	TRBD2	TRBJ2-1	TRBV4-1	CASSQETRLAGGPGSYNEQFF	TGCGCCAGCAGCCAAGAGACGAGACTAGCGGGAGGGCCTGGCTCCTACAATGAGCAGTTCTTC
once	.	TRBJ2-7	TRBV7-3	CASSLNRGYEQYF	TGTGCCAGCAGCTTGAACCGAGGCTACGAGCAGTACTTC
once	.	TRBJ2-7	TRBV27	CASSLSEDYEQYF	TGTGCCAGCAGCCTGAGCGAGGACTACGAGCAGTACTTC
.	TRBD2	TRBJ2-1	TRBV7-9	CATQLAGDFGQFF	TGTGCCACCCAACTAGCGGGAGACTTTGGGCAGTTCTTC
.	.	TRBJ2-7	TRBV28	CASSYLHSGPPYEQYF	TGTGCCAGCAGTTATCTTCATTCAGGACCACCCTACGAGCAGTACTTC
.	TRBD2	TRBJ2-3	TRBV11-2	CASSLDFLAGFTDTQYF	TGTGCCAGCAGCTTAGATTTCCTAGCGGGATTCACAGATACGCAGTATTTT
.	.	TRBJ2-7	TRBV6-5	CASGLSGYEQYF	TGTGCCAGCGGACTCTCGGGCTACGAGCAGTACTTC
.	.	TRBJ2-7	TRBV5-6	CASSLVDFSYEQYF	TGTGCCAGCAGCTTAGTGGACTTCTCCTACGAGCAGTACTTC
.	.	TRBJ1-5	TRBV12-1	CGRGHVGQPQHF	TGTGGGAGGGGGCATGTAGGTCAGCCCCAGCATTTT
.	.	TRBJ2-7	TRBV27	CASSQGFGEQYF	TGTGCCAGCAGTCAAGGCTTTGGCGAGCAGTACTTC
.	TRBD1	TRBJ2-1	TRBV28	CASNAEVGQGENEQFF	TGTGCCAGCAACGCTGAGGTGGGACAGGGGGAGAATGAGCAGTTCTTC
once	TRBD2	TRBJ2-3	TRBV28	CASSFGLADRTDTQYF	TGTGCCAGCAGTTTCGGACTAGCGGATCGCACAGATACGCAGTATTTT
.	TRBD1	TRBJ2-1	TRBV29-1	CSVVGQSDNEQFF	TGCAGCGTTGTGGGACAGAGCGACAATGAGCAGTTCTTC
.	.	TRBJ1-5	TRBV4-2	CASSQDLRVFGNQPQHF	TGTGCCAGCAGCCAAGATCTACGGGTTTTTGGCAATCAGCCCCAGCATTTT
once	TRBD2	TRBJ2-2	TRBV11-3	CASSPRTSGNTGELFF	TGTGCCAGCAGCCCTCGGACTAGCGGGAACACCGGGGAGCTGTTTTTT
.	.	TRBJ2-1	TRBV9	CASRSSYNEQFF	TGTGCCAGCAGAAGTAGCTACAATGAGCAGTTCTTC
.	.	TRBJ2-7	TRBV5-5	CASSDREYTGTYEQYF	TGTGCCAGCAGCGACCGGGAATATACAGGGACCTACGAGCAGTACTTC
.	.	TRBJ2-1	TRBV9	CASSVASGVAYNEQFF	TGTGCCAGCAGCGTAGCTTCGGGAGTGGCCTACAATGAGCAGTTCTTC
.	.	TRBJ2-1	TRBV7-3	CASSFTPAVRSEQFF	TGTGCCAGCAGCTTTACACCTGCGGTGAGGAGTGAGCAGTTCTTC
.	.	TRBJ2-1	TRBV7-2	CASSPGLGGSYEQFF	TGTGCCAGCAGCCCTGGACTAGGGGGTAGCTATGAGCAGTTCTTC
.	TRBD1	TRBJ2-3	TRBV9	CASSATMGQGAIDTQYF	TGTGCCAGCAGCGCAACGATGGGACAGGGGGCAATAGATACGCAGTATTTT
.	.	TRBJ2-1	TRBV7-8	CASSSLGRKRDGDEQFF	TGTGCCAGCAGCTCGCTCGGCCGGAAGCGTGATGGGGATGAGCAGTTCTTC
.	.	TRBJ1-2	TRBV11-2	CALSPEAANYGYTF	TGTGCCCTTTCGCCCGAGGCGGCTAACTATGGCTACACCTTC
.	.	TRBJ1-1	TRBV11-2	CASSPYLNTEAFF	TGTGCCAGCAGCCCTTATCTGAACACTGAAGCTTTCTTT
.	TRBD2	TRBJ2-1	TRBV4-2	CASSQNSGSPYNEQFF	TGTGCCAGCAGCCAAAATAGCGGGAGCCCCTACAATGAGCAGTTCTTC
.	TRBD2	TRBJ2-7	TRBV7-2	CASSSPGLAYEQYF	TGTGCCAGCAGCTCACCGGGACTAGCTTACGAGCAGTACTTC
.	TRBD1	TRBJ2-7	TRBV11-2	CASSPHTGANSYEQYF	TGTGCCAGCAGCCCCCATACAGGGGCGAACTCCTACGAGCAGTACTTC
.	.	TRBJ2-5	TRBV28	CASSASLQETQYF	TGTGCCAGCAGTGCATCCCTCCAAGAGACCCAGTACTTC
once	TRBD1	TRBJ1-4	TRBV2	CASRDRGSEKLFF	TGTGCCAGCAGGGACAGGGGGAGTGAAAAACTGTTTTTT
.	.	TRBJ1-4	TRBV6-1	CASRGLGWEKLFF	TGTGCCAGCAGGGGCCTAGGGTGGGAAAAACTGTTTTTT
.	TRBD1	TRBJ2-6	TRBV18	CASSPTLGQSRSGANVLTF	TGTGCCAGTTCCCCAACCCTGGGACAGTCCCGCTCTGGGGCCAACGTCCTGACTTTC
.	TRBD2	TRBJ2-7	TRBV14	CASSQEVSGSRNEQYF	TGTGCCAGCAGCCAAGAGGTGAGCGGGAGTCGCAACGAGCAGTACTTC